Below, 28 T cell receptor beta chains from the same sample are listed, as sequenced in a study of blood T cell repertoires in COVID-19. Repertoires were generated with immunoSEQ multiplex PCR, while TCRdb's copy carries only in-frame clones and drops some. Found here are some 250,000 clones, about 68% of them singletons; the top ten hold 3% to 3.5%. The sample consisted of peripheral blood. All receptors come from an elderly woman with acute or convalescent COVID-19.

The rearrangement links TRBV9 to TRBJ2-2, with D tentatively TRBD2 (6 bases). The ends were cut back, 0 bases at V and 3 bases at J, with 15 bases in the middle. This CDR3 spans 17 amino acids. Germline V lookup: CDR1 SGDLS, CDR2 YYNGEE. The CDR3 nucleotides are TGTGCCAGCAGCGTAGGATCCGGAGGGAGAGACACCGGGGAGCTGTTTTTT. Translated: CASSVGSGGRDTGELFF.

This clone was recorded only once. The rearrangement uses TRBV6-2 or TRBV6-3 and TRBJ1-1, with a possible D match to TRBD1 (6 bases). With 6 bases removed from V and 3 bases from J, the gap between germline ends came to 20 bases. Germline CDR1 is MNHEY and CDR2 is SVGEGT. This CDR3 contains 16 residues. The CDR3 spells CASSPDRRPSDTEAFF. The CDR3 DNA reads TGTGCCAGCAGCCCCGACAGGAGACCATCGGACACTGAAGCTTTCTTT.

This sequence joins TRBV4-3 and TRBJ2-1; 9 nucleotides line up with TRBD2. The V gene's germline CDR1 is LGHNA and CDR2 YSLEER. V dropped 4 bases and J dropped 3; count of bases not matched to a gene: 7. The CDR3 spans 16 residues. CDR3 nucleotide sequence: TGCGCCAGCAGCCCGGGCGCGGGGGGGGACTACAATGAGCAGTTCTTC. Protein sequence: CASSPGAGGDYNEQFF.

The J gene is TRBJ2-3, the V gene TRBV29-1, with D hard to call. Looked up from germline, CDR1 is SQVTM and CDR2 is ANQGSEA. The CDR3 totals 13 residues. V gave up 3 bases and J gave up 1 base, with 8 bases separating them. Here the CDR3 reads CSVDGPRTDTQYF. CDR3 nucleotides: TGCAGCGTTGATGGGCCCCGCACAGATACGCAGTATTTT.

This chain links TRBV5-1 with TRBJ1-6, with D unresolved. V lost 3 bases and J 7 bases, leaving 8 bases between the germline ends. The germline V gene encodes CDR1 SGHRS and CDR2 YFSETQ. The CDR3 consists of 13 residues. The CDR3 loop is CASSSPGNSPLHF. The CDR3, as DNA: TGCGCCAGCAGCTCCCCAGGAAATTCACCCCTCCACTTT.

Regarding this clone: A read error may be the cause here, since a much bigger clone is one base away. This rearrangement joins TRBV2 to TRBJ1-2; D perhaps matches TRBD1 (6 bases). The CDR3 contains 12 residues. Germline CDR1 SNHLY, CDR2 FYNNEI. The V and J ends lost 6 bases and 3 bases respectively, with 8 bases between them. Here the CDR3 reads CASSHRDYGYTF. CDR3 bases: TGTGCCAGCAGCCACAGGGACTATGGCTACACCTTC.

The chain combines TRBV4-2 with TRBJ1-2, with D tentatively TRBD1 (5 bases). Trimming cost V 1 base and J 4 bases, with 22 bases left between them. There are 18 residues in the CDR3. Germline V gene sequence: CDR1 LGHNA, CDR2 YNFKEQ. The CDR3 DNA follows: TGTGCCAGCAGCCAAGTGGGGTCTGGGGACTATGGTGTCTATGGCTACACCTTC. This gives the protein CASSQVGSGDYGVYGYTF.

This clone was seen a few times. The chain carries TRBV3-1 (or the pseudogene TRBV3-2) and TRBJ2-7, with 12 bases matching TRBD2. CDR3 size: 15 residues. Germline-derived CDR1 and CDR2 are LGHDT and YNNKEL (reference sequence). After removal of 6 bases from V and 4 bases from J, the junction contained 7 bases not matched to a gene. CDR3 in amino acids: CASSTGLAGSYEQYF. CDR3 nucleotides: TGTGCCAGCAGTACCGGACTAGCGGGATCTTACGAGCAGTACTTC.

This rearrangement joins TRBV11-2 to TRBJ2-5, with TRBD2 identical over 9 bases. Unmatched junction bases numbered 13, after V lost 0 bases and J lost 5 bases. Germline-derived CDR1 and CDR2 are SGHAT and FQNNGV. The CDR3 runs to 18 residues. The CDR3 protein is CASSLDRGSGGPWETQYF. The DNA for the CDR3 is TGTGCCAGCAGCTTAGATCGGGGTAGCGGGGGCCCGTGGGAGACCCAGTACTTC.

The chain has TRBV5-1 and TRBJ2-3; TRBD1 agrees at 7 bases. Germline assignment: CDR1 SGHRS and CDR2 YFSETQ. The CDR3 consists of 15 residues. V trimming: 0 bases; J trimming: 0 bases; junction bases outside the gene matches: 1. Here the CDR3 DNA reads TGCGCCAGCAGCTTGGTGGGACAGAGCACAGATACGCAGTATTTT. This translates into CASSLVGQSTDTQYF.

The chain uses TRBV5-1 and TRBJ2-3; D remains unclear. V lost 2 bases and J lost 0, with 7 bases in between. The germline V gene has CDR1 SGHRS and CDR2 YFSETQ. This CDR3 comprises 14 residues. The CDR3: CASSLSRSTDTQYF. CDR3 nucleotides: TGCGCCAGCAGCTTATCCAGAAGCACAGATACGCAGTATTTT.

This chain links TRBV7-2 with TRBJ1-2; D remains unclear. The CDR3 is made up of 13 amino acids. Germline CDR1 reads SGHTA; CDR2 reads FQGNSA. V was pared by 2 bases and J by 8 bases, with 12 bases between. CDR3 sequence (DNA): TGTGCCAGCAGCTTAATGATAGCAATAGGCTACACCTTC. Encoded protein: CASSLMIAIGYTF.

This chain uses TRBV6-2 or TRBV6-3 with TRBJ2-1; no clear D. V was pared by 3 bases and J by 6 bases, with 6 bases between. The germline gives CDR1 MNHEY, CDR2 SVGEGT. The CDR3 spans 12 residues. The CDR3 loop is CASSYYGNEQFF. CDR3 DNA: TGTGCCAGCAGTTATTACGGCAATGAGCAGTTCTTC.

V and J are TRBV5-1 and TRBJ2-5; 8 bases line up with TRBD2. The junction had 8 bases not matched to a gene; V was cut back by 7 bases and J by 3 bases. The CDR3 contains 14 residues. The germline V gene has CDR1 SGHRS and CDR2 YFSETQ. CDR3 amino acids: CASSPGLDEETQYF. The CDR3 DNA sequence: TGCGCCAGCTCTCCGGGACTAGATGAAGAGACCCAGTACTTC.

CDR3: CASRRTSPGELFF. For the CDR3, the DNA is TGTGCCAGCAGGAGGACTAGCCCCGGGGAGCTGTTTTTT. The J gene is TRBJ2-2, the V gene TRBV12-3 or TRBV12-4, with 8 bases aligning to TRBD2. V lost 6 bases, J lost 6 bases, and 3 bases stayed unmatched. CDR3 length: 13 amino acids.

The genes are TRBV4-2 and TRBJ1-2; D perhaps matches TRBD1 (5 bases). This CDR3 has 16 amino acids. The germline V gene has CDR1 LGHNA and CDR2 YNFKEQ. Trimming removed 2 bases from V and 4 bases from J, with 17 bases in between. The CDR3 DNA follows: TGTGCCAGCAGCCAACGCTCGTCAGGGATAATCTATGGCTACACCTTC. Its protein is CASSQRSSGIIYGYTF.

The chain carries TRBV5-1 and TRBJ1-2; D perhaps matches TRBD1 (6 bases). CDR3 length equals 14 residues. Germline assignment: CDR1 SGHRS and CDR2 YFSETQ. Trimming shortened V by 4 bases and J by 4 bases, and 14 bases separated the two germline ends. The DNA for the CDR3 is TGCGCCAGCAGCATACAACAGGGTCGCTATGGCTACACCTTC. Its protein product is CASSIQQGRYGYTF.

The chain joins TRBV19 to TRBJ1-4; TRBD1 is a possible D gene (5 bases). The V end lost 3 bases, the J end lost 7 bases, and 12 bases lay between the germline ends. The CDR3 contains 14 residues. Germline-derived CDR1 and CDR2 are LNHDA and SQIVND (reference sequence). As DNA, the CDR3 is TGTGCCAGTAGTATTTGGGGCGTCGGTGAAAAACTGTTTTTT. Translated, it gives CASSIWGVGEKLFF.

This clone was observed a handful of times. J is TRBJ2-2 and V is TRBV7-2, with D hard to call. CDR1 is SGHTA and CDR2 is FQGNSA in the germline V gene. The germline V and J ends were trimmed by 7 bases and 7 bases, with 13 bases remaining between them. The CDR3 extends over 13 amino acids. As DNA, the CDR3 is TGTGCCAGCACCCCGAGCCGGGTCGGGGAGCTGTTTTTT. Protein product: CASTPSRVGELFF.

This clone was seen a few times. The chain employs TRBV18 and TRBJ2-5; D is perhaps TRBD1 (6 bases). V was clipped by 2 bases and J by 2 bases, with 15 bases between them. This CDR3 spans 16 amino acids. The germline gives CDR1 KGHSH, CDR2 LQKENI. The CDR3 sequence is CASSPSLLQGQETQYF. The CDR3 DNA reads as TGTGCCAGCTCACCATCCCTACTACAGGGACAAGAGACCCAGTACTTC.

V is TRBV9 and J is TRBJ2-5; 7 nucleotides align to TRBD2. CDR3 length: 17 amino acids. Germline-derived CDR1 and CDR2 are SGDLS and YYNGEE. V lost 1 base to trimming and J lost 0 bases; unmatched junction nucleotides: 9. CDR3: CASSVSSGSSYQETQYF. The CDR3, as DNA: TGTGCCAGCAGCGTATCTAGCGGAAGCTCGTACCAAGAGACCCAGTACTTC.

CDR3 DNA sequence: TGTGCCAGCAGTGGACAGGGATGGGGCTACACCTTC. Protein sequence: CASSGQGWGYTF. The chain is built from TRBV25-1 and TRBJ1-2; 7 bases line up with TRBD1. Looked up from germline, CDR1 is MGHDK and CDR2 is SYGVNS. The junction had 4 bases not matched to a gene; V was cut back by 4 bases and J by 8 bases. The CDR3 contains 12 residues.

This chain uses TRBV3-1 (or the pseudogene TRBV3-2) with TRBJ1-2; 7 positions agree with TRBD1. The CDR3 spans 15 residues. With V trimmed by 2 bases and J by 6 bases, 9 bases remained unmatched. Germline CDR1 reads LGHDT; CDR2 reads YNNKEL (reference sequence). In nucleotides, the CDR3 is TGTGCCAGCAGCCAAAATACAGGGGTTGGAAATGGCTACACCTTC. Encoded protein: CASSQNTGVGNGYTF.

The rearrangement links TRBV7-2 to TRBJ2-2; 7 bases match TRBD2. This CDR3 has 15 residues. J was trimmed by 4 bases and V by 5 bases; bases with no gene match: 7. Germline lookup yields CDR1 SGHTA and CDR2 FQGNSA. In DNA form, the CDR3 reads TGTGCCAGCAGCCTAACTAGCGTCCTCACCGGGGAGCTGTTTTTT. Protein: CASSLTSVLTGELFF. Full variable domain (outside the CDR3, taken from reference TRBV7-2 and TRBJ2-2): GAGVSQSPSNKVTEKGKDVELRCDPISGHTALYWYRQSLGQGLEFLIYFQGNSAPDKSGLPSDRFSAERTGGSVSTLTIQRTQQEDSAVYLCASSLTSVLTGELFFGEGSRLTVL.

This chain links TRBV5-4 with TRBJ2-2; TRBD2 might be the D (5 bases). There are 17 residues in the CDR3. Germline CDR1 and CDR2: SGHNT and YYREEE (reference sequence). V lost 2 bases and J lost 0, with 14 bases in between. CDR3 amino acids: CASSLPKGGTNTGELFF. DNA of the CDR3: TGTGCCAGCAGCTTACCAAAAGGAGGAACGAACACCGGGGAGCTGTTTTTT.

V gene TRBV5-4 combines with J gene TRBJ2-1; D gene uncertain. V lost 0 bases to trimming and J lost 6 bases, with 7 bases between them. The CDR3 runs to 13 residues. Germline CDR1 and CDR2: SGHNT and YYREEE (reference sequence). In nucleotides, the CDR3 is TGTGCCAGCAGCTTGGTTTCAGGCAATGAGCAGTTCTTC. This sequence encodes CASSLVSGNEQFF.

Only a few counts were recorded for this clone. Here the CDR3 reads CASSIARGQETQYF. DNA of the CDR3: TGTGCCAGTAGTATAGCTAGAGGGCAAGAGACCCAGTACTTC. This chain connects TRBV19 to TRBJ2-5, with TRBD2 as a possible D gene (5 bases). Trimming stripped 1 base from V and 2 bases from J, with 8 bases between. Germline CDR1 and CDR2: LNHDA and SQIVND (reference sequence). CDR3 length: 14 residues.

The CDR3 coding sequence is TGCGCCAGCAGCCACGACGGAGTGAACACTGAAGCTTTCTTT. It is translated as CASSHDGVNTEAFF. The J gene is TRBJ1-1, the V gene TRBV4-3, with no clear D. The germline V and J ends were trimmed by 3 bases and 0 bases, with 8 bases remaining between them. Germline V gives CDR1 LGHNA, CDR2 YSLEER. The CDR3 totals 14 residues.